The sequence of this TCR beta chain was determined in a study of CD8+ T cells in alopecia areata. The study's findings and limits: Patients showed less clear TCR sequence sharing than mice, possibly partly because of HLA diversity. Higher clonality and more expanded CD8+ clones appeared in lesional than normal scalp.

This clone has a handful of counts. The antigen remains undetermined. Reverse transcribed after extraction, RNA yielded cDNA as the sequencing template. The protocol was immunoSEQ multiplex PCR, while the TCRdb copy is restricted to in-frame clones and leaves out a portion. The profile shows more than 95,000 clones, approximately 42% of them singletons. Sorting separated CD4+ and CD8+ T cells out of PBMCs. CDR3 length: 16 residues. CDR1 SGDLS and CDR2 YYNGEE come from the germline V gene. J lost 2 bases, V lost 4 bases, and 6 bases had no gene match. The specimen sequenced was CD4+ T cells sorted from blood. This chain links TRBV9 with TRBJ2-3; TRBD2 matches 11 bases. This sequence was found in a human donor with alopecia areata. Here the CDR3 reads CASSPGLAAYTDTQYF. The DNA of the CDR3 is TGTGCCAGCAGCCCGGGACTAGCGGCGTACACAGATACGCAGTATTTT.